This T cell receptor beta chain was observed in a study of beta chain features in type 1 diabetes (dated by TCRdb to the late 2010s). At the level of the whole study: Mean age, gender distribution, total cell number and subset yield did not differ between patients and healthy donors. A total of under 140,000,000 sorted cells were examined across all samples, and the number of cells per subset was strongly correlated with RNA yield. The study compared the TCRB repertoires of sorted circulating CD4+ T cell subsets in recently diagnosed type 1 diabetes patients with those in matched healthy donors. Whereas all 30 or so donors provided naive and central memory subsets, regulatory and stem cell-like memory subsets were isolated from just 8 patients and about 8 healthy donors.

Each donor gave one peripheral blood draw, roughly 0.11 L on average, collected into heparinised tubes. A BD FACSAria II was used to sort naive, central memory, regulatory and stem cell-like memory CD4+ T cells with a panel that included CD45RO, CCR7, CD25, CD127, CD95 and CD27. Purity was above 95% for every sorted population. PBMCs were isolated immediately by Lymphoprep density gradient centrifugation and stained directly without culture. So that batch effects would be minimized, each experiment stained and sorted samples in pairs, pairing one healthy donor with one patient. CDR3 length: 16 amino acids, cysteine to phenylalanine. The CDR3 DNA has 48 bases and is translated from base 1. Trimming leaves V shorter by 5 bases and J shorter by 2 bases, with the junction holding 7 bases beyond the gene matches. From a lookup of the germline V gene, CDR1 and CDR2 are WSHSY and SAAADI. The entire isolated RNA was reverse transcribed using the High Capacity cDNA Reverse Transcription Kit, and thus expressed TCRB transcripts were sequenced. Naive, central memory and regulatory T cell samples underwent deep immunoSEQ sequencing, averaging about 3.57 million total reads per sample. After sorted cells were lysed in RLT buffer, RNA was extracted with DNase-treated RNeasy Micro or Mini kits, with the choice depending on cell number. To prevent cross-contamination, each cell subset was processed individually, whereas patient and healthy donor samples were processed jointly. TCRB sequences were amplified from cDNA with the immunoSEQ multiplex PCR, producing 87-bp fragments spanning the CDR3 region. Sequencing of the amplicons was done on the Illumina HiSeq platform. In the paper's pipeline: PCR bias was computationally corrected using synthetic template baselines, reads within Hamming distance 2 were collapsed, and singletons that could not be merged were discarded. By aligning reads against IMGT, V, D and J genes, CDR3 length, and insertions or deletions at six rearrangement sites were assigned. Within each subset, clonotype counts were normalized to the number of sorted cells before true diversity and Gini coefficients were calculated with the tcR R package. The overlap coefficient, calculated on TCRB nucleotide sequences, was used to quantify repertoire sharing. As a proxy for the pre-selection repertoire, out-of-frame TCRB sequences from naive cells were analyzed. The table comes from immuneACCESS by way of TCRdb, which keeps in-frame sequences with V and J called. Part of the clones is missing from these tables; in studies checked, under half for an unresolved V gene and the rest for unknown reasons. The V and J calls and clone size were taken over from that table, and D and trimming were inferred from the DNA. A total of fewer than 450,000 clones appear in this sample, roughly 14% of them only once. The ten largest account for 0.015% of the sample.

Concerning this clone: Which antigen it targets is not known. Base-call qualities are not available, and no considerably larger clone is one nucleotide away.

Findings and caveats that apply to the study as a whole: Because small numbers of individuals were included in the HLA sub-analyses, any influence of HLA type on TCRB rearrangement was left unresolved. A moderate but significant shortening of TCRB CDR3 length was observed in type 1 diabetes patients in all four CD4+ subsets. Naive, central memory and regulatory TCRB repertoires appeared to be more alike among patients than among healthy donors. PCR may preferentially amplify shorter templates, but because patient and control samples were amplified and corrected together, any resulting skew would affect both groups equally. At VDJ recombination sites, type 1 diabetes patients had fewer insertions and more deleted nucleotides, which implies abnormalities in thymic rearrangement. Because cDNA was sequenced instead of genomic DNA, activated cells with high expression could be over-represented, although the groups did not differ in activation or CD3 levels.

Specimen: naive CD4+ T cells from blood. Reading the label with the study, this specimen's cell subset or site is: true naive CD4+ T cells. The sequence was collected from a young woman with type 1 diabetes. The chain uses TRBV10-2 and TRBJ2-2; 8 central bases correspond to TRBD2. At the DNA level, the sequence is TGCGCCAGCAGTCCCGGACTAGCCTCCAACACCGGGGAGCTGTTTTTT. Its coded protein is CASSPGLASNTGELFF.